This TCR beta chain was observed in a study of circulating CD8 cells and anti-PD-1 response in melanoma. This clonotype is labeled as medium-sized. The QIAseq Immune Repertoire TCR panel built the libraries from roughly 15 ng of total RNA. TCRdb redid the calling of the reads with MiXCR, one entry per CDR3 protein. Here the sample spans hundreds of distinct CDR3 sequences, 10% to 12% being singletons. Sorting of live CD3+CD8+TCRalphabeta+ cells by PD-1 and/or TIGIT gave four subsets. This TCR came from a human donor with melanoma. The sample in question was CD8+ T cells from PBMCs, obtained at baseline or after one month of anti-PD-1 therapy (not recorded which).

CDR3 nucleotides: TGTGCCAGTAGTGAAGGGTATTCACCCCTCCACTTT. Protein: CASSEGYSPLHF. This chain links TRBV19 with TRBJ1-6; no firm D call. Germline-derived CDR1 and CDR2 are LNHDA and SQIVND (reference sequence). V was cut by 5 bases and J by 8 bases, with 7 bases left in between. The CDR3 is 12 residues long.